This T cell receptor (beta chain) was identified during a study of blood T cell repertoires in COVID-19. Original methodology: Estimation of nucleated cell counts relied on the amplification of reference gene primers. Clones were sequenced by immunoSEQ multiplex PCR, and TCRdb holds only the in-frame ones, with some missing. The V and J calls and clone size were taken over from that table, and D and trimming were inferred from the DNA. The sample holds about 48,000 clones, approximately 80% seen once. The clonotype originates from a human donor with active or convalescent COVID-19. The donor label of this sample is uncertain. The source material was peripheral blood.

In nucleotides, the CDR3 is TGTGCCACCGATAAGGGGGCGATTAGTACGGGTGAGCAGTTCTTC. It is translated as CATDKGAISTGEQFF. V usage is TRBV24-1 and J usage is TRBJ2-1, with 7 bases lining up with TRBD1. The V segment lost 9 bases and the J segment 9 bases; nucleotides outside the gene matches: 16. Per germline, CDR1 KGHDR and CDR2 SFDVKD. This CDR3 has 15 residues.